This is a list of T cell receptor beta chains from one sample in a study of blood T cells in healthy people across ages. TCRdb analysed the 5' RACE reads with MiXCR anew, one entry per CDR3 protein. The sample has approximately 1,000,000 distinct CDR3 sequences; around two fifths are singletons. Sequencing was done on a sample of blood. The receptors stem from a man aged 18 to 30 in good health. CDR3s include the opening cysteine and the closing phenylalanine or tryptophan. Fields, in order: CDR3 length, V gene, J gene, D gene, clone size, CDR3 DNA, CDR3 protein. D genes are given only for firm matches. Clone size, where shown, is once, few, many, or a class for clones that have expanded.

cdr3_length: 14
v_call: TRBV4-3
j_call: TRBJ1-1
d_call: -
clone_size: -
cdr3_nt: TGCGCCAGCAGCCAGGATCCGGGTGGCGGTGAAGCTTTCTTT
cdr3_aa: CASSQDPGGGEAFF

cdr3_length: 16
v_call: TRBV6-5
j_call: TRBJ1-1
d_call: TRBD1
clone_size: -
cdr3_nt: TGTGCCAGCAGCACTTGGACAGGATTAAAAAACACTGAAGCTTTCTTT
cdr3_aa: CASSTWTGLKNTEAFF

cdr3_length: 14
v_call: TRBV20-1
j_call: TRBJ1-4
d_call: -
clone_size: -
cdr3_nt: TGCAGTGCCCCCCCAGGGACAACTAATGAAAAACTGTTTTTT
cdr3_aa: CSAPPGTTNEKLFF

cdr3_length: 14
v_call: TRBV4-2
j_call: TRBJ1-4
d_call: -
clone_size: few
cdr3_nt: TGTGCCAGCAGCCAAGAGACAGCGAGAGAAAAACTGTTTTTT
cdr3_aa: CASSQETAREKLFF

cdr3_length: 17
v_call: TRBV29-1
j_call: TRBJ2-3
d_call: -
clone_size: -
cdr3_nt: TGCAGCGTTGTACTACGGGGGGCCCGGACTAGCACAGATACGCAGTATTTT
cdr3_aa: CSVVLRGARTSTDTQYF

cdr3_length: 15
v_call: TRBV20-1
j_call: TRBJ1-4
d_call: -
clone_size: -
cdr3_nt: TGCAGTGCTAGAGGCATGGCGGACGCTAATGAAAAACTGTTTTTT
cdr3_aa: CSARGMADANEKLFF

cdr3_length: 16
v_call: TRBV6-6
j_call: TRBJ1-5
d_call: -
clone_size: -
cdr3_nt: TGTGCCAGCACTAAGGGGATCTTCTATAGCAATCAGCCCCAGCATTTT
cdr3_aa: CASTKGIFYSNQPQHF

cdr3_length: 14
v_call: TRBV12-3/TRBV12-4
j_call: TRBJ2-1
d_call: -
clone_size: -
cdr3_nt: TGTGCCAGCAGTATCGGCGCGAGCGGAAATGAGCAGTTCTTC
cdr3_aa: CASSIGASGNEQFF

cdr3_length: 16
v_call: TRBV7-9
j_call: TRBJ2-1
d_call: TRBD1
clone_size: few
cdr3_nt: TGTGCCAGCAGTCCCGTCTTGGACAGGGGCGGGAATGAGCAGTTCTTC
cdr3_aa: CASSPVLDRGGNEQFF

cdr3_length: 12
v_call: TRBV3-1
j_call: TRBJ2-7
d_call: -
clone_size: -
cdr3_nt: TGTGCCAGCAGCCAAGTATGGTACGAGCAGTACTTC
cdr3_aa: CASSQVWYEQYF

cdr3_length: 17
v_call: TRBV6-2/TRBV6-3
j_call: TRBJ1-1
d_call: TRBD1
clone_size: -
cdr3_nt: TGTGCCAGCAGCCTCAATCTCATACAGGGGGCGGGCACTGAAGCTTTCTTT
cdr3_aa: CASSLNLIQGAGTEAFF

cdr3_length: 14
v_call: TRBV20-1
j_call: TRBJ2-5
d_call: -
clone_size: -
cdr3_nt: TGCAGTGCTAGAGATGAAAGAGAGCAAGAGACCCAGTACTTC
cdr3_aa: CSARDEREQETQYF

cdr3_length: 15
v_call: TRBV7-9
j_call: TRBJ2-1
d_call: -
clone_size: few
cdr3_nt: TGTGCCAGCAGCTTGAGGCGTTTAAGTTCCGATGAGCAGTTCTTC
cdr3_aa: CASSLRRLSSDEQFF

cdr3_length: 15
v_call: TRBV7-2
j_call: TRBJ1-2
d_call: -
clone_size: once
cdr3_nt: TGTGCCAGCAGTCCGATGTGTGGGGGCTCCTATGGCTACACCTTC
cdr3_aa: CASSPMCGGSYGYTF

cdr3_length: 14
v_call: TRBV6-5
j_call: TRBJ1-4
d_call: -
clone_size: -
cdr3_nt: TGTGCCAGCAGACCACCGACCGGGGGTGAAAAACTGTTTTTT
cdr3_aa: CASRPPTGGEKLFF

cdr3_length: 14
v_call: TRBV27
j_call: TRBJ1-5
d_call: -
clone_size: once
cdr3_nt: TGTGCCAGCCGGGAGGGATTGGGCAATCAGCCCCAGCATTTT
cdr3_aa: CASREGLGNQPQHF

cdr3_length: 16
v_call: TRBV9
j_call: TRBJ1-2
d_call: TRBD1
clone_size: -
cdr3_nt: TGTGCCAGCAGCGTAGGTGGCGGGGACAGGGGGTATGGCTACACCTTC
cdr3_aa: CASSVGGGDRGYGYTF

cdr3_length: 16
v_call: TRBV6-2/TRBV6-3
j_call: TRBJ2-1
d_call: TRBD2
clone_size: few
cdr3_nt: TGTGCCAGCACCCATCGGACTAGCGGGGTAAGAAATGAGCAGTTCTTC
cdr3_aa: CASTHRTSGVRNEQFF

cdr3_length: 13
v_call: TRBV10-3
j_call: TRBJ2-7
d_call: TRBD2
clone_size: -
cdr3_nt: TGTGCCATTACTAGCGGCTCATTATACGAGCAGTACTTC
cdr3_aa: CAITSGSLYEQYF

cdr3_length: 14
v_call: TRBV28
j_call: TRBJ1-5
d_call: -
clone_size: -
cdr3_nt: TGTGCCAGCAGCCGCTTGGGAAACAATCAGCCCCAGCATTTT
cdr3_aa: CASSRLGNNQPQHF

cdr3_length: 15
v_call: TRBV5-1
j_call: TRBJ1-4
d_call: TRBD1
clone_size: -
cdr3_nt: TGCGCCAGCAGCTGGGGGACAGCTGAAAATGAAAAACTGTTTTTT
cdr3_aa: CASSWGTAENEKLFF

cdr3_length: 15
v_call: TRBV12-3/TRBV12-4
j_call: TRBJ2-5
d_call: TRBD2
clone_size: -
cdr3_nt: TGTGCCAGCAGTCTCACGGGGGGGTCTTCAGAGACCCAGTACTTC
cdr3_aa: CASSLTGGSSETQYF

cdr3_length: 16
v_call: TRBV11-2
j_call: TRBJ1-3
d_call: TRBD1
clone_size: -
cdr3_nt: TGTGCCAGCAGCTTAGTACAGGGGACGGCTGGAAACACCATATATTTT
cdr3_aa: CASSLVQGTAGNTIYF

cdr3_length: 15
v_call: TRBV20-1
j_call: TRBJ2-5
d_call: -
clone_size: -
cdr3_nt: TGCAGTGCTAGAGAGGGTATCCTGGAGCAAGAGACCCAGTACTTC
cdr3_aa: CSAREGILEQETQYF

cdr3_length: 15
v_call: TRBV6-2/TRBV6-3
j_call: TRBJ1-4
d_call: -
clone_size: few
cdr3_nt: TGTGCCAGCAGTACCAACTGGGGCCGGAATGAAAAACTGTTTTTT
cdr3_aa: CASSTNWGRNEKLFF

cdr3_length: 16
v_call: TRBV7-8
j_call: TRBJ2-3
d_call: -
clone_size: -
cdr3_nt: TGTGCCAGCAGCTCAGACCCCGGGTCTAGCACAGATACGCAGTATTTT
cdr3_aa: CASSSDPGSSTDTQYF

cdr3_length: 14
v_call: TRBV12-3/TRBV12-4
j_call: TRBJ1-2
d_call: TRBD1
clone_size: few
cdr3_nt: TGTGCCTGCAGTTTAGCCCAGGGGGATCCTGGCTACACCTTC
cdr3_aa: CACSLAQGDPGYTF

cdr3_length: 15
v_call: TRBV7-3
j_call: TRBJ1-1
d_call: TRBD1
clone_size: -
cdr3_nt: TGTGCCAGCAGCCTTGGGGACAGCATGAACACTGAAGCTTTCTTT
cdr3_aa: CASSLGDSMNTEAFF

cdr3_length: 13
v_call: TRBV24-1
j_call: TRBJ2-1
d_call: -
clone_size: -
cdr3_nt: TGTGCCACCAGTGCTCCTCTCGTCAATGAGCAGTTCTTC
cdr3_aa: CATSAPLVNEQFF

cdr3_length: 15
v_call: TRBV20-1
j_call: TRBJ2-3
d_call: -
clone_size: many
cdr3_nt: TGCAGTGCGTATCCCAGGGGAACTAGCACAGATACGCAGTATTTT
cdr3_aa: CSAYPRGTSTDTQYF

cdr3_length: 13
v_call: TRBV12-3/TRBV12-4
j_call: TRBJ1-1
d_call: TRBD1
clone_size: few
cdr3_nt: TGTGCCAGCAGTTTAGAGGGACAGTCGAGGGCTTTCTTT
cdr3_aa: CASSLEGQSRAFF

cdr3_length: 15
v_call: TRBV12-5
j_call: TRBJ2-1
d_call: TRBD2
clone_size: -
cdr3_nt: TGTGCTAGTGGCCAAGGACCCGGGAGGGGCAATGAGCAGTTCTTC
cdr3_aa: CASGQGPGRGNEQFF

cdr3_length: 14
v_call: TRBV28
j_call: TRBJ2-3
d_call: -
clone_size: -
cdr3_nt: TGTGCCAGCAGTTTATACGGGGACACAGATACGCAGTATTTT
cdr3_aa: CASSLYGDTDTQYF

cdr3_length: 16
v_call: TRBV15
j_call: TRBJ2-5
d_call: TRBD2
clone_size: few
cdr3_nt: TGTGCCACCAGCAGAGATTTAACTAGCGGGGGAGAGACCCAGTACTTC
cdr3_aa: CATSRDLTSGGETQYF

cdr3_length: 15
v_call: TRBV30
j_call: TRBJ1-4
d_call: -
clone_size: -
cdr3_nt: TGTGCCTGGAGTGGGGCCCTTGGGATAAGTGAAAAACTGTTTTTT
cdr3_aa: CAWSGALGISEKLFF

cdr3_length: 11
v_call: TRBV20-1
j_call: TRBJ1-1
d_call: -
clone_size: -
cdr3_nt: TGCAGTGCGCTGGCGAACACTGAAGCTTTCTTT
cdr3_aa: CSALANTEAFF

cdr3_length: 13
v_call: TRBV12-3/TRBV12-4
j_call: TRBJ2-3
d_call: -
clone_size: -
cdr3_nt: TGTGCCAGCAGTACAAGGAGCGCAGATACGCAGTATTTT
cdr3_aa: CASSTRSADTQYF

cdr3_length: 14
v_call: TRBV15
j_call: TRBJ1-5
d_call: TRBD1
clone_size: -
cdr3_nt: TGTGCCACCAGCAGAACGACAGGGGATCAGCCCCAGCATTTT
cdr3_aa: CATSRTTGDQPQHF